This TCR beta chain was sequenced during a study of human T cells and chemical hapten exposure. MiXCR was run by TCRdb on the RACE reads, yielding one entry per CDR3 protein. The sample holds roughly 84,000 distinct CDR3 sequences; roughly 10% are singletons and the top ten take around 4.7%. This CDR3 region has 13 residues. Germline-derived CDR1 and CDR2 are DFQATT and SNEGSKA (reference sequence). Trimming removed 3 bases at V and 4 bases at J, with 13 bases between. This clonotype was counted ten times or more. Time point here: patch test 2, 6 weeks after DPC sensitization. Regarding treatment: therapeutic diphenylcyclopropenone sensitization with weekly scalp DPC.

Here the sequenced sample was whole blood, taken in connection with sensitization to the hapten diphenylcyclopropenone (DPC). This TCR was sampled from a woman aged 45-65 years with alopecia areata. Some clones in this sample may be carry-over from other donors' samples. The V call is TRBV20-1, the J call TRBJ2-7; D is perhaps TRBD1 (6 bases). Here the CDR3 DNA reads TGCAGTGCTAGCCCGTCAGGGACATACGAGCAGTACTTC. Amino acid sequence: CSASPSGTYEQYF.